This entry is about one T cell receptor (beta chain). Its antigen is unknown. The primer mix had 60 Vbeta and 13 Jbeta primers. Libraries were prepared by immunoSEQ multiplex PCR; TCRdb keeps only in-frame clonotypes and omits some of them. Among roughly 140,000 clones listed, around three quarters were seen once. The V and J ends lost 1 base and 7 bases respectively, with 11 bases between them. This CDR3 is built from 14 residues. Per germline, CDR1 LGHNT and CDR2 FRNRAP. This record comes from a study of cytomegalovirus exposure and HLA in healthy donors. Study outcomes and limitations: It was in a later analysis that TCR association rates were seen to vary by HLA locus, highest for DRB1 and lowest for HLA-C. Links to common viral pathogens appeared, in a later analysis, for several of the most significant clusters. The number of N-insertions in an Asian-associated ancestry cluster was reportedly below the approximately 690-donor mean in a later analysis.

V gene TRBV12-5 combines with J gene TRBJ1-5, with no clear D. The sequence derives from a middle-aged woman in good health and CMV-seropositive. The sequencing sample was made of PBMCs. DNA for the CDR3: TGTGCTAGTGGTTTGGCCTATGGCGGCCAGCCCCAGCATTTT. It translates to CASGLAYGGQPQHF.